Presented here are 29 T cell receptor beta chains from one specimen sequenced in a study of blood T cell repertoires in COVID-19. Using immunoSEQ multiplex PCR, the repertoire was profiled, and TCRdb retains in-frame clones only, with some absent. Among more than 300,000 clones listed, over 90% were seen once. What was sequenced was PBMCs or T cells enriched from blood (not recorded which). Source of these receptors: a woman aged 25 to 39 who had been exposed to COVID-19.

A single count supports this clone. The chain joins TRBV4-2 to TRBJ2-2; perhaps TRBD2 as D (6 bases). V shed 0 bases and J shed 3 bases, with 14 bases lying between them. The CDR3 totals 17 residues. Per germline, CDR1 LGHNA and CDR2 YNFKEQ. The CDR3 DNA reads TGTGCCAGCAGCCAAGAACCCTTCGGGGGAGACACCGGGGAGCTGTTTTTT. As protein: CASSQEPFGGDTGELFF.

In its sample, this clone was seen once. At one end the junction does not follow the germline gene, possibly because of a read error. This chain connects TRBV5-4 to TRBJ1-1; possible D gene TRBD1, 6 bases. The CDR3 covers 13 residues. CDR1 is SGHNT and CDR2 is YYREEE in the germline V gene (reference sequence). The CDR3 loop reads CASSRQGNPEAFF. The CDR3 DNA is TGTGCCAGCAGTAGGCAGGGGAACCCTGAAGCTTTCTTT. Combining the CDR3 with reference TRBV5-4 and TRBJ1-1 gives the whole variable domain ETGVTQSPTHLIKTRGQQVTLRCSSQSGHNTVSWYQQALGQGPQFIFQYYREEENGRGNFPPRFSGLQFPNYSSELNVNALELDDSALYLCASSRQGNPEAFFGQGTRLTVV.

In this sample, this clone turned up once. This chain uses TRBV7-8 with TRBJ1-6; 7 bases line up with TRBD1. Trimming took 5 bases from V and 16 from J; bases not matched to a gene: 8. The germline V gene encodes CDR1 SGHVS and CDR2 FQNEAQ. This CDR3 contains 12 residues. The CDR3 nucleotides are TGTGCCAGCAGCACACAGGGGTCCTGGCTCCACTTT. Translating it yields CASSTQGSWLHF.

This clone was found once. The V and J genes are TRBV6-5 and TRBJ2-7; 7 nucleotides align to TRBD1. V lost 2 bases and J lost 5; bases outside the gene matches: 9. Germline CDR1 and CDR2: MNHEY and SVGAGI. This CDR3 is 15 amino acids long. DNA for the CDR3: TGTGCCAGCAGTTACCTAGACAGGGATCTTGACGAGCAGTACTTC. Translating it yields CASSYLDRDLDEQYF.

The rearrangement links TRBV29-1 to TRBJ2-3; 7 bases are shared with TRBD1. CDR1 is SQVTM, CDR2 ANQGSEA, per germline. This CDR3 region has 16 residues. V was clipped by 4 bases and J by 3 bases; unmatched bases: 13. CDR3 residues: CSVGGGQGDVTDTQYF. CDR3 coding DNA: TGCAGCGTTGGAGGGGGCCAGGGTGACGTGACAGATACGCAGTATTTT.

The gene calls are TRBV7-2 and TRBJ1-4; D gene unclear. The CDR3 runs 15 residues. V lost 5 bases to trimming and J lost 0 bases, with 10 bases between them. Germline lookup yields CDR1 SGHTA and CDR2 FQGNSA. CDR3 region: CASSQKRATNEKLFF. CDR3 bases: TGTGCCAGCAGCCAGAAGAGGGCAACTAATGAAAAACTGTTTTTT. The full variable domain, with the rest looked up from reference TRBV7-2 and TRBJ1-4, is GAGVSQSPSNKVTEKGKDVELRCDPISGHTALYWYRQSLGQGLEFLIYFQGNSAPDKSGLPSDRFSAERTGGSVSTLTIQRTQQEDSAVYLCASSQKRATNEKLFFGSGTQLSVL.

The chain uses TRBV11-3 and TRBJ2-5; 13 bases fit TRBD2. Germline CDR1 is SGHNT and CDR2 is YENEEA. Trimming at V came to 5 bases and at J to 5 bases, leaving 11 bases not matched to a gene. This CDR3 is built from 17 residues. CDR3 nucleotides: TGTGCCAGCAGCGCCAAGGCGGGACTAGCGGGGTACGAGACCCAGTACTTC. It translates to CASSAKAGLAGYETQYF.

This chain joins TRBV5-4 and TRBJ2-2, with TRBD2 matching over 7 bases. This CDR3 comprises 15 residues. CDR1 is SGHNT, CDR2 YYREEE, per germline (reference sequence). V trimming: 0 bases; J trimming: 4 bases; junction bases outside the gene matches: 3. In DNA, the CDR3 is TGTGCCAGCAGCTTGGATGGGGGGGGCACCGGGGAGCTGTTTTTT. This codes for CASSLDGGGTGELFF.

The chain combines TRBV13 with TRBJ2-5, with unresolved D. Trimming pared 3 bases from V and 3 bases from J, leaving 11 bases between. This CDR3 region has 14 residues. Germline loops: CDR1 PRHDT, CDR2 FYEKMQ (reference sequence). Here the CDR3 DNA reads TGTGCCAGCAGCTTTCGCAGGTACAAAGAGACCCAGTACTTC. This sequence encodes CASSFRRYKETQYF.

The CDR3 nucleotides are TGTGCCAGCAGTAGGTGGACAGAGATGAACACTGAAGCTTTCTTT. Protein product: CASSRWTEMNTEAFF. V and J are TRBV6-5 and TRBJ1-1; D is perhaps TRBD1 (6 bases). The CDR3 spans 15 residues. V was clipped by 5 bases and J by 0 bases, with 13 bases between them. Germline CDR1 reads MNHEY; CDR2 reads SVGAGI.

The rearrangement uses TRBV20-1 and TRBJ1-2; possible D gene TRBD1, 6 bases. The CDR3 extends over 11 amino acids. Germline CDR1 reads DFQATT; CDR2 reads SNEGSKA (reference sequence). V was cut by 5 bases and J by 13 bases, with 17 bases left in between. In DNA, the CDR3 is TGCAGTGCTGAAAAGGACAGCCTTAGCACCTTC. Translating it yields CSAEKDSLSTF.

The J gene is TRBJ2-2, the V gene TRBV27, with TRBD1 matching 9 bases. V shed 6 bases and J 5 bases; nucleotides not matched to a gene: 7. The CDR3 is 15 residues long. Germline CDR1 reads MNHEY; CDR2 reads SMNVEV (reference sequence). The CDR3 spells CASRNRGRWTGELFF. The CDR3 nucleotides are TGTGCCAGCAGGAACAGGGGGCGCTGGACCGGGGAGCTGTTTTTT.

This clone was picked up one time. This chain links TRBV5-1 with TRBJ2-3, with 7 bases lining up with TRBD1. The CDR3 contains 14 residues. Germline values: CDR1 SGHRS, CDR2 YFSETQ. V lost 4 bases, J lost 6 bases, and 8 bases stayed unmatched. CDR3 sequence reads: CASSLGQVWDTQYF. In nucleotides, the CDR3 is TGCGCCAGCAGCCTCGGACAGGTATGGGATACGCAGTATTTT.

The CDR3 loop reads CASSSPGNTGELFF. Here the CDR3 DNA reads TGTGCCAGCAGCTCACCGGGGAACACCGGGGAGCTGTTTTTT. The chain uses TRBV5-4 and TRBJ2-2; D call uncertain. The V end was cut by 3 bases, the J end by 1 base, with 7 bases between. Germline CDR1 is SGHNT and CDR2 is YYREEE (reference sequence). The CDR3 is 14 residues long. The whole variable domain, remainder taken from reference TRBV5-4 and TRBJ2-2, is ETGVTQSPTHLIKTRGQQVTLRCSSQSGHNTVSWYQQALGQGPQFIFQYYREEENGRGNFPPRFSGLQFPNYSSELNVNALELDDSALYLCASSSPGNTGELFFGEGSRLTVL.

V usage is TRBV5-1 and J usage is TRBJ2-7; TRBD1 matches at 8 bases. Germline loops: CDR1 SGHRS, CDR2 YFSETQ. Unmatched junction bases numbered 2, after V lost 1 base and J lost 2 bases. The CDR3 has 14 amino acids. In DNA form, the CDR3 reads TGCGCCAGCAGCTTGTCAGGGGGCCCCTACGAGCAGTACTTC. It specifies CASSLSGGPYEQYF.

The CDR3 protein is CASRRDRDYSPLHF. The CDR3 DNA reads as TGCGCCAGCAGGAGGGACAGGGATTATTCACCCCTCCACTTT. The chain recombines TRBV5-1 with TRBJ1-6; 9 bases are a match to TRBD1. With 5 bases clipped from V and 8 bases from J, the junction kept 5 bases outside the gene matches. CDR3 length: 14 residues. In germline, CDR1 is SGHRS, CDR2 YFSETQ.

This CDR3 reads CASSLDGTEAFF. CDR3 coding DNA: TGTGCCAGCAGCTTAGACGGCACTGAAGCTTTCTTT. The chain recombines TRBV13 with TRBJ1-1; no clear D. The V end was cut by 1 base, the J end by 4 bases, with 4 bases between. CDR3 length equals 12 residues. Germline lookup yields CDR1 PRHDT and CDR2 FYEKMQ (reference sequence).

The rearrangement uses TRBV5-1 and TRBJ1-2; TRBD1 is a possible D gene (6 bases). CDR3 size: 13 residues. Germline V gene data show CDR1 as SGHRS and CDR2 as YFSETQ. V was trimmed by 3 bases and J by 2 bases, leaving 8 bases between them. CDR3 in amino acids: CASSSDSNYGYTF. In DNA form, the CDR3 reads TGCGCCAGCAGCTCGGACAGCAACTATGGCTACACCTTC. Full variable domain (missing parts from reference TRBV5-1 and TRBJ1-2): KAGVTQTPRYLIKTRGQQVTLSCSPISGHRSVSWYQQTPGQGLQFLFEYFSETQRNKGNFPGRFSGRQFSNSRSEMNVSTLELGDSALYLCASSSDSNYGYTFGSGTRLTVV.

The chain joins TRBV2 to TRBJ2-7, with 8 positions matching TRBD1. J gave up 3 bases and V 3 bases, and 4 bases lay outside the gene matches. Per germline, CDR1 SNHLY and CDR2 FYNNEI. CDR3 length: 14 residues. CDR3 protein: CASSDQGALYEQYF. CDR3 coding DNA: TGTGCCAGCAGTGACCAGGGGGCCCTCTACGAGCAGTACTTC.

The chain is built from TRBV9 and TRBJ1-3, with 9 nucleotides matching TRBD1. The V gene's germline CDR1 is SGDLS and CDR2 YYNGEE. V lost 3 bases and J lost 5; bases outside the gene matches: 3. The CDR3 loop spans 14 amino acids. The CDR3 loop is CASSADRGRNTIYF. CDR3 nucleotide sequence: TGTGCCAGCAGCGCAGACAGGGGGAGAAACACCATATATTTT.

The V call is TRBV7-6, the J call TRBJ1-2; 8 nucleotides align to TRBD1. CDR3 length: 14 residues. J gave up 5 bases and V 1 base, and 3 bases lay outside the gene matches. Germline V gives CDR1 SGHVS, CDR2 FNYEAQ. CDR3 coding DNA: TGTGCCAGCAGCTTAGACCAGGGGGCGTATGGCTACACCTTC. It yields the protein CASSLDQGAYGYTF.

The chain has TRBV19 and TRBJ1-1; D gene uncertain. Trimming pared 2 bases from V and 3 bases from J, leaving 7 bases between. This CDR3 is 13 amino acids long. Germline CDR1 and CDR2: LNHDA and SQIVND (reference sequence). CDR3 sequence reads: CASSISGYTEAFF. CDR3 DNA: TGTGCCAGTAGTATATCCGGGTACACTGAAGCTTTCTTT. The full variable domain, rest sourced from reference TRBV19 and TRBJ1-1, is DGGITQSPKYLFRKEGQNVTLSCEQNLNHDAMYWYRQDPGQGLRLIYYSQIVNDFQKGDIAEGYSVSREKKESFPLTVTSAQKNPTAFYLCASSISGYTEAFFGQGTRLTVV.

As to this clone: Other DNA sequences in this specimen translate into the identical CDR3. This chain links TRBV19 with TRBJ2-2, with D unresolved. V dropped 1 base and J dropped 4 bases, with 4 bases sitting between them. Germline V gene data show CDR1 as LNHDA and CDR2 as SQIVND (reference sequence). This CDR3 comprises 13 residues. As DNA, the CDR3 is TGTGCCAGTAGTATAGCGGGCACCGGGGAGCTGTTTTTT. It specifies CASSIAGTGELFF.

The chain links TRBV19 to TRBJ1-4; D gene uncertain. Deletions cut 6 bases from V and 5 bases from J, with 4 bases between. Germline values: CDR1 LNHDA, CDR2 SQIVND (reference sequence). The CDR3 has 11 amino acids. The CDR3 region has the DNA TGTGCCAGTAGCCCGAATGAAAAACTGTTTTTT. Protein sequence: CASSPNEKLFF.

This sequence joins TRBV7-2 and TRBJ2-5; no clear D gene. CDR1 SGHTA and CDR2 FQGNSA come from the germline V gene. The CDR3 consists of 16 residues. V was clipped by 1 base and J by 0 bases, with 12 bases between them. CDR3 loop: CASSLVAAADQETQYF. The CDR3 nucleotides are TGTGCCAGCAGCTTAGTGGCGGCAGCCGACCAAGAGACCCAGTACTTC.

V is TRBV5-1 and J is TRBJ1-2, with unresolved D. The germline V gene encodes CDR1 SGHRS and CDR2 YFSETQ. Deletions cut 0 bases from V and 6 bases from J, with 9 bases between. The CDR3 extends over 13 amino acids. The CDR3 bases are TGCGCCAGCAGCTTGGGGCAGGTGGATGGCTACACCTTC. Its protein is CASSLGQVDGYTF.

The CDR3 loop reads CASSQSAPNTEAFF. The CDR3 DNA reads TGTGCCAGCAGCCAATCAGCCCCGAACACTGAAGCTTTCTTT. The chain carries TRBV16 and TRBJ1-1; no firm D call. The germline CDR1 and CDR2 sequences are KGHSY and FQNENV. CDR3 length: 14 amino acids. V shed 0 bases and J shed 1 base, with 6 bases lying between them.

The chain is built from TRBV5-1 and TRBJ1-6; 7 bases are a match to TRBD1. The germline gives CDR1 SGHRS, CDR2 YFSETQ. The CDR3 runs to 17 residues. The V and J ends lost 4 bases and 0 bases, in that order; junction bases with no gene match: 7. CDR3 region: CASSAMDRSSYNSPLHF. The CDR3 DNA reads as TGCGCCAGCAGCGCAATGGACAGGAGCTCCTATAATTCACCCCTCCACTTT.

The CDR3 DNA sequence: TGTGCCAGCAGCCTCAGCTTTTGGGGAGACGAGCAGTACTTC. It encodes CASSLSFWGDEQYF. The rearrangement joins TRBV5-6 to TRBJ2-7; D may be TRBD2 (5 bases). The CDR3 extends over 14 amino acids. Germline lookup yields CDR1 SGHDT and CDR2 YYEEEE. V dropped 4 bases and J dropped 5 bases, with 16 bases sitting between them.